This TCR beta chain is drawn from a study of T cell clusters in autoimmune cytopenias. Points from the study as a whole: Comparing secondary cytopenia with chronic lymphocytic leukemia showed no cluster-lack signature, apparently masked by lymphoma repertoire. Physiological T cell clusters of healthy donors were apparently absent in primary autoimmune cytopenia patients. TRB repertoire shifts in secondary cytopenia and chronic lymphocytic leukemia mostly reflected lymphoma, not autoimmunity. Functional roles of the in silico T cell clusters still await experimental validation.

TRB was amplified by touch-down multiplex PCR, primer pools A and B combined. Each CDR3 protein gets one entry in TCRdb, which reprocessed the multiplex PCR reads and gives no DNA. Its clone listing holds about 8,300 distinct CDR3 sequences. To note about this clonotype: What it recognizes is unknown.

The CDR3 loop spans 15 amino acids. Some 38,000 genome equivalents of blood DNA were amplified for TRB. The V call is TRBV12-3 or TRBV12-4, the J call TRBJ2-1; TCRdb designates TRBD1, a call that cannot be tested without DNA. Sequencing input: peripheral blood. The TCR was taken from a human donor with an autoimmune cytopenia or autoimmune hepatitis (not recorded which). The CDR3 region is CASRSGTGAYNEQFF.